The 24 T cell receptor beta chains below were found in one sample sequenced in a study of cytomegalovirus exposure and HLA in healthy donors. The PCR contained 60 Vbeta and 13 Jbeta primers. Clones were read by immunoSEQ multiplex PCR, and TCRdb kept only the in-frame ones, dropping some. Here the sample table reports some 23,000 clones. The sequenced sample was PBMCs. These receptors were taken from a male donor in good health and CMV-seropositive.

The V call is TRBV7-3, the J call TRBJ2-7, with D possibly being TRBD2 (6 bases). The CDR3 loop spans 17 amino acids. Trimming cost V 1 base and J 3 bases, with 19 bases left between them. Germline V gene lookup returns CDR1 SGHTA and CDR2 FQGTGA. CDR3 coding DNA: TGTGCCAGCAGCTTAAAACACAGTAGCGGCGGGAACTACGAGCAGTACTTC. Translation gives CASSLKHSSGGNYEQYF.

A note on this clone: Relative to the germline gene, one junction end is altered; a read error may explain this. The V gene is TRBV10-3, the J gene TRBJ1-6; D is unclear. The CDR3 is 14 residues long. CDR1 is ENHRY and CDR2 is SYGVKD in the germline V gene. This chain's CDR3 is CATNSGEPNSHLHF. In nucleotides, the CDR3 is TGTGCCACCAACAGTGGGGAGCCTAATTCACACCTCCACTTT.

CDR3 residues: CASKVEAANAGGYTF. The CDR3 region has the DNA TGTGCCAGCAAAGTAGAGGCAGCCAACGCGGGGGGCTACACCTTC. This chain uses TRBV6-1 with TRBJ1-2, with unresolved D. The ends were cut back, 7 bases at V and 8 bases at J, with 23 bases in the middle. Germline V gene lookup returns CDR1 MNHNS and CDR2 SASEGT. This CDR3 spans 15 amino acids.

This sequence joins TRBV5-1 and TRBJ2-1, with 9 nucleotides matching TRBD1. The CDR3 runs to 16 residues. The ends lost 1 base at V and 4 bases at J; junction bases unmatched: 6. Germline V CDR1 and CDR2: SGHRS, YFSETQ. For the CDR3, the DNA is TGCGCCAGCAGCTTGTCGGGACAGGGCTTTTACAATGAGCAGTTCTTC. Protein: CASSLSGQGFYNEQFF.

DNA of the CDR3: TGTGCCAGCAGTCCGACAGGGGGAGAGTACAATGAGCAGTTCTTC. This sequence encodes CASSPTGGEYNEQFF. V and J are TRBV2 and TRBJ2-1; 9 bases align to TRBD1. CDR3 length: 15 amino acids. CDR1 and CDR2 from the germline V gene are SNHLY and FYNNEI. Trimming cost V 5 bases and J 4 bases; bases outside gene matches: 6.

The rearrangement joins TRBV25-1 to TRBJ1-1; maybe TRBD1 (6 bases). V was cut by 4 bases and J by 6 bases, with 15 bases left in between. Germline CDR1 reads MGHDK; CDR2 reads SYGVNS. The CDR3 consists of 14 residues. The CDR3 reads CASSALLDSSEAFF. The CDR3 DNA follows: TGTGCCAGCAGTGCCCTATTGGACAGCTCTGAAGCTTTCTTT.

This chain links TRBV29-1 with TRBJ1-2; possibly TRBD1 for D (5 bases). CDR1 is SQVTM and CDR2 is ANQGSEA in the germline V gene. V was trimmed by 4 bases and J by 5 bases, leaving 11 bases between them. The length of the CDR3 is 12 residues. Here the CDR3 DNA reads TGCAGCGTTGGGCGGCAGGGTTATGGCTACACCTTC. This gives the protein CSVGRQGYGYTF.

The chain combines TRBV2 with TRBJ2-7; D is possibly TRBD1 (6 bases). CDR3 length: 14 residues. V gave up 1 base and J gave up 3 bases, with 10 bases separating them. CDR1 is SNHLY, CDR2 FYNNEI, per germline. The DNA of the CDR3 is TGTGCCAGCAGTGAAGGAGGACAGTACTACGAGCAGTACTTC. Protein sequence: CASSEGGQYYEQYF.

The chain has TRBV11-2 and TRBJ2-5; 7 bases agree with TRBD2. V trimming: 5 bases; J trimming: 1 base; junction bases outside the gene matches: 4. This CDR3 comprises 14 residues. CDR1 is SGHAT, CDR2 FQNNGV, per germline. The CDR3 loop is CASSRAGIQETQYF. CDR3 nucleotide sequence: TGTGCCAGCAGCCGAGCGGGAATCCAAGAGACCCAGTACTTC.

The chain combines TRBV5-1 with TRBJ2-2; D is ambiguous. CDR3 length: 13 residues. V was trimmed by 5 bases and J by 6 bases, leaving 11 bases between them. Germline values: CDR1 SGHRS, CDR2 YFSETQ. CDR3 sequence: CASRRGYSGELFF. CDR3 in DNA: TGCGCCAGCAGGCGAGGTTACTCCGGGGAGCTGTTTTTT.

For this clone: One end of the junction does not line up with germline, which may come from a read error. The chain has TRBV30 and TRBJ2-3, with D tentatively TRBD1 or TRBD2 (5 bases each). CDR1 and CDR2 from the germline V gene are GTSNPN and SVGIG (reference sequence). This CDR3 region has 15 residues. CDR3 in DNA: TGTGCCGGGAGTGTGGGCAGGTGGGGCGCAGATACGCAGTATTTT. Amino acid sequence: CAGSVGRWGADTQYF.

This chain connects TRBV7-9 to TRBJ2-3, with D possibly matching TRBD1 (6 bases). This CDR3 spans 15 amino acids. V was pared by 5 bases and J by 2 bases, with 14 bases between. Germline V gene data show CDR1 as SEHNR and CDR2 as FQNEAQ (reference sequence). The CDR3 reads CASSPLDSITDTQYF. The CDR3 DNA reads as TGTGCCAGCAGCCCTCTGGACAGCATCACAGATACGCAGTATTTT.

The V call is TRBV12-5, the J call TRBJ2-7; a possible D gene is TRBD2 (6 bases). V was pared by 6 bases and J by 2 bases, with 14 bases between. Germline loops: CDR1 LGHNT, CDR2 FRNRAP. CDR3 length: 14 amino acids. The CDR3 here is CASGIRDCPYEQYF. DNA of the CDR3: TGTGCTAGTGGGATACGGGACTGTCCCTACGAGCAGTACTTC. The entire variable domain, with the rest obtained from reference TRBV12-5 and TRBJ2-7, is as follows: DARVTQTPRHKVTEMGQEVTMRCQPILGHNTVFWYRQTMMQGLELLAYFRNRAPLDDSGMPKDRFSAEMPDATLATLKIQPSEPRDSAVYFCASGIRDCPYEQYFGPGTRLTVT.

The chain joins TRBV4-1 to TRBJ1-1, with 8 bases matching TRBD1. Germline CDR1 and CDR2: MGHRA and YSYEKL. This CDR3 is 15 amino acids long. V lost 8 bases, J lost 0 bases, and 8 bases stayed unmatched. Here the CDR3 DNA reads TGCGCCAGCCACCAGACAGGGGTCCTGAACACTGAAGCTTTCTTT. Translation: CASHQTGVLNTEAFF.

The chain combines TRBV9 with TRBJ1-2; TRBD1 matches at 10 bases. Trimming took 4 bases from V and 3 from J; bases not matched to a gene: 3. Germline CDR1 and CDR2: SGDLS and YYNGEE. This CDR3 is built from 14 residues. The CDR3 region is CASSYGTGDYGYTF. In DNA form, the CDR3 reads TGTGCCAGCAGCTACGGGACAGGGGACTATGGCTACACCTTC.

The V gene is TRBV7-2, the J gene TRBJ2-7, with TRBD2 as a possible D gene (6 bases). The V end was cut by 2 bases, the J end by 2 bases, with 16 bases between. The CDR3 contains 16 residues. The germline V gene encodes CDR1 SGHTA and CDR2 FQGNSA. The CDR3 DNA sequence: TGTGCCAGCAGCTTATGGGCCGGGAGCAACCCCTACGAGCAGTACTTC. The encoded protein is CASSLWAGSNPYEQYF. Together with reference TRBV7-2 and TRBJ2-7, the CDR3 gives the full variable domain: GAGVSQSPSNKVTEKGKDVELRCDPISGHTALYWYRQSLGQGLEFLIYFQGNSAPDKSGLPSDRFSAERTGGSVSTLTIQRTQQEDSAVYLCASSLWAGSNPYEQYFGPGTRLTVT.

The CDR3: CASSLGEGNTEAFF. DNA of the CDR3: TGTGCCAGCAGCTTAGGGGAGGGCAACACTGAAGCTTTCTTT. The chain uses TRBV7-6 and TRBJ1-1; D not certain. The CDR3 totals 14 residues. The ends were cut back, 1 base at V and 2 bases at J, with 8 bases in the middle. Germline V gene lookup returns CDR1 SGHVS and CDR2 FNYEAQ.

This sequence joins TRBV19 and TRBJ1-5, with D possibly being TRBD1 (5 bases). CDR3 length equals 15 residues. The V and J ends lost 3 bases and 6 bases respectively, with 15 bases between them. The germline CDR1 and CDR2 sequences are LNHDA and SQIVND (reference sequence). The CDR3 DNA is TGTGCCAGTAGTATCTCCGGGCAGGGACTTCAGCCCCAGCATTTT. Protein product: CASSISGQGLQPQHF.

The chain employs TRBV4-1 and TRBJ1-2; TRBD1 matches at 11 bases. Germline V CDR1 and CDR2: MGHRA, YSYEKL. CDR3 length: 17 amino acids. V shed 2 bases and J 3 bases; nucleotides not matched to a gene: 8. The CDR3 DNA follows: TGCGCCAGCAGCCAACAACCCGGACAGGGGGCTGACTATGGCTACACCTTC. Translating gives CASSQQPGQGADYGYTF.

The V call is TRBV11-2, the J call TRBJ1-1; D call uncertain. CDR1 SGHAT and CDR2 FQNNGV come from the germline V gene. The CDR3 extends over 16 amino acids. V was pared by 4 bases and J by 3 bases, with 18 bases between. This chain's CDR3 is CASSSSQYPRDTEAFF. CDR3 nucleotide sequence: TGTGCCAGCAGCTCCTCCCAGTACCCGCGGGACACTGAAGCTTTCTTT.

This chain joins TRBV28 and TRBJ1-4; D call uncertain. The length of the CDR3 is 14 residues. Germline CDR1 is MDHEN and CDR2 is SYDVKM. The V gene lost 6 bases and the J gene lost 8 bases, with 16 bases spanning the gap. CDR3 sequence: CASRTLRKREKLFF. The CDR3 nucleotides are TGTGCCAGCAGAACACTACGAAAACGGGAAAAACTGTTTTTT.

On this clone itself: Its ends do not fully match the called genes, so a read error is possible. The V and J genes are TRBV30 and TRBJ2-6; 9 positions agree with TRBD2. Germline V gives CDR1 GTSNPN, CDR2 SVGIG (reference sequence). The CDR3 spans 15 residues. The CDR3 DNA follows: TGTGCCGGGAGTGTCGGTCTAGCGGGATCCGACGTCCTGACTTTC. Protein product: CAGSVGLAGSDVLTF.

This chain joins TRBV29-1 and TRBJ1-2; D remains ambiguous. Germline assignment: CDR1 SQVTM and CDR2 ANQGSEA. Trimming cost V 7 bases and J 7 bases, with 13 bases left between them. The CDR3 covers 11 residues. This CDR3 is CSGTTMSGYTF. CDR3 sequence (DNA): TGCAGCGGAACGACAATGAGTGGCTACACCTTC.

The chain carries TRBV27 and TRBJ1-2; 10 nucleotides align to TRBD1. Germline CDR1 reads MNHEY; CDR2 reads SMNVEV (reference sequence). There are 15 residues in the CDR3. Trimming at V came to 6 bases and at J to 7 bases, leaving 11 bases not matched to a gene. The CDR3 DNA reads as TGTGCCAGCAGCTCACCCGGGACAGGGGATATTGGCTACACCTTC. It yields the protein CASSSPGTGDIGYTF.